The clone carrying this T cell receptor beta chain appeared a few times. Its antigen is not known. This specimen belongs to a study of beta chain features in type 1 diabetes. On the study more broadly: Over all samples combined, about 100,000,000 sorted cells were examined.

Study-wide results and limits: Cells with high TCR expression could be over-represented when cDNA is sequenced. No resolution was reached here on whether HLA type influences TCRB rearrangement.

A single heparinised blood sample, averaging approximately 0.12 L, was obtained per donor. The whole isolated RNA underwent reverse transcription, so sequencing captured expressed TCRB transcripts. Using immunoSEQ multiplex PCR, the repertoire was profiled, and TCRdb retains in-frame clones only, with some absent. The repertoire holds a few hundred thousand clones, with 30% as singletons. This clonotype originated in a man between 18 and 29 years old in good health. Sequencing used naive CD4+ T cells from blood.

CDR3 region: CATKPPERGGELFF. The CDR3 DNA follows: TGTGCCACCAAACCCCCCGAGAGGGGCGGGGAGCTGTTTTTT. The chain combines TRBV6-5 with TRBJ2-2; the D gene could be TRBD1 or TRBD2 (5 bases each). The CDR3 covers 14 residues. V was cut by 10 bases and J by 7 bases, with 19 bases left in between. Germline V gives CDR1 MNHEY, CDR2 SVGAGI.